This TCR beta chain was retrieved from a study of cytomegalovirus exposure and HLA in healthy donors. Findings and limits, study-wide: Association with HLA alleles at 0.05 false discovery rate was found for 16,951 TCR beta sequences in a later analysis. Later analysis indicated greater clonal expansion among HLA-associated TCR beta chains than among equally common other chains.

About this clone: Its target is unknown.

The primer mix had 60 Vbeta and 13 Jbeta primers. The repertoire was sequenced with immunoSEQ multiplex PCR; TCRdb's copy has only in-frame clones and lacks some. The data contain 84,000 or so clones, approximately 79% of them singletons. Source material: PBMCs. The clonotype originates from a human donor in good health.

The DNA of the CDR3 is TGTGCCAGCAGTTTATGGGGCACAGGGGAAAATCAGCCCCAGCATTTT. Translating gives CASSLWGTGENQPQHF. The J gene is TRBJ1-5, the V gene TRBV27, with TRBD1 matching 7 bases. Germline V gives CDR1 MNHEY, CDR2 SMNVEV (reference sequence). The trim removed 1 base at V and 4 bases at J, leaving 7 bases unmatched. This CDR3 spans 16 amino acids.